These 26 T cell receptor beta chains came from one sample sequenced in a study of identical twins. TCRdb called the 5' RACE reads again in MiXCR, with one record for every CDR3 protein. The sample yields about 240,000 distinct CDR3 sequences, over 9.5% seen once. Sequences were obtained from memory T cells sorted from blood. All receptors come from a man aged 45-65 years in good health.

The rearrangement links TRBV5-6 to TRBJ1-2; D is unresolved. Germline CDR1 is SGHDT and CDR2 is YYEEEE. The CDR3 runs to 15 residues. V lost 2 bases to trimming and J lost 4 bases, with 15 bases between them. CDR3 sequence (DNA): TGTGCCAGCAGCTTACGGCAACTAACCGTCTATGGCTACACCTTC. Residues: CASSLRQLTVYGYTF.

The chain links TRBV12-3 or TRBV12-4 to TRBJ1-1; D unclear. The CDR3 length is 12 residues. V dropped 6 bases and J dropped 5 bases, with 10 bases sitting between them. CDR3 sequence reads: CASSPTSTEAFF. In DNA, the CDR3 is TGTGCCAGCAGCCCGACATCTACTGAAGCTTTCTTT.

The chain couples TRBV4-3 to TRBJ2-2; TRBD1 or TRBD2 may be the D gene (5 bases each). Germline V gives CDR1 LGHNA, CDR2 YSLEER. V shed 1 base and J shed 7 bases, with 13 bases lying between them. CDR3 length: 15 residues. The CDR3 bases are TGCGCCAGCAGCCAAGTGTCCAGGGCGGGCGGGGAGCTGTTTTTT. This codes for CASSQVSRAGGELFF.

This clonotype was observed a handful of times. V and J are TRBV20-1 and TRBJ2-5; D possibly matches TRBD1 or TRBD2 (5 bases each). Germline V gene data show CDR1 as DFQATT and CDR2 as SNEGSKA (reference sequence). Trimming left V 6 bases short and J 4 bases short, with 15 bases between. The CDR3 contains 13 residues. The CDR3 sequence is CSASPGRSETQYF. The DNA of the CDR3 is TGCAGTGCAAGCCCGGGACGCTCAGAGACCCAGTACTTC.

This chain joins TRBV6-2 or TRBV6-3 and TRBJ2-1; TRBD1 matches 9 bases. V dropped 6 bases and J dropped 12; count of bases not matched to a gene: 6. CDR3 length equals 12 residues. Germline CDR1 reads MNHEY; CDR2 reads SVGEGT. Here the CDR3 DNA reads TGTGCCAGCAGGGGGACAGGGTTGAGGCAGTTCTTC. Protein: CASRGTGLRQFF.

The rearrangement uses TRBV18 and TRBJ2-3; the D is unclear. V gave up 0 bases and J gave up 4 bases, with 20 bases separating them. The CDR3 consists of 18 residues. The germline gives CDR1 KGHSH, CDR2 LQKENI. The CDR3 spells CASSPPVKRVSRPDTQYF. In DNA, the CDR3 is TGTGCCAGCTCACCACCGGTGAAAAGGGTAAGCCGGCCAGATACGCAGTATTTT.

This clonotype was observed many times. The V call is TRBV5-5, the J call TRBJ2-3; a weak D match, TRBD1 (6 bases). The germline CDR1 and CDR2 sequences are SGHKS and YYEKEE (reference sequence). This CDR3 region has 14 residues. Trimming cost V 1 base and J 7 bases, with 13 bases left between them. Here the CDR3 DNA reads TGTGCCAGCAGCTTGCCGGACAGTGCCAATACGCAGTATTTT. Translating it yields CASSLPDSANTQYF.

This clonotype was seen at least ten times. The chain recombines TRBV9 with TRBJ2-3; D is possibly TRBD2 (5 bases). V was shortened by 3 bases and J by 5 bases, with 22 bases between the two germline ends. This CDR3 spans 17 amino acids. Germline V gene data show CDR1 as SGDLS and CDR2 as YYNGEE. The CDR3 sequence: CASSASPAALRGDTQYF. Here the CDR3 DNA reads TGTGCCAGCAGCGCTAGCCCTGCCGCCCTCCGAGGAGATACGCAGTATTTT.

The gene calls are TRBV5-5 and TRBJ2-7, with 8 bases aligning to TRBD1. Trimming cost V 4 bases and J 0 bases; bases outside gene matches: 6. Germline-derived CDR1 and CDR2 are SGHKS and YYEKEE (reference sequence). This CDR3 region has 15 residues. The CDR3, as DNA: TGTGCCAGCAGCCAGGGACAGGTGCGCTCCTACGAGCAGTACTTC. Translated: CASSQGQVRSYEQYF.

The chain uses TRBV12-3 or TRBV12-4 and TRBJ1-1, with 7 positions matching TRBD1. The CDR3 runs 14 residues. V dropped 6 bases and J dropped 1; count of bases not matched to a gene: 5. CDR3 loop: CASRRQGENTEAFF. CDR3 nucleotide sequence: TGTGCCAGCAGGCGACAGGGAGAGAACACTGAAGCTTTCTTT.

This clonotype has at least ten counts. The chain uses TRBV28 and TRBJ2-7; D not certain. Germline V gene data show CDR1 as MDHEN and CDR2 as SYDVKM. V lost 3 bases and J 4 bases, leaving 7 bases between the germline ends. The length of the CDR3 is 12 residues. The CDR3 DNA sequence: TGTGCCAGCAGTTTCAGGACGTACGAGCAGTACTTC. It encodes CASSFRTYEQYF.

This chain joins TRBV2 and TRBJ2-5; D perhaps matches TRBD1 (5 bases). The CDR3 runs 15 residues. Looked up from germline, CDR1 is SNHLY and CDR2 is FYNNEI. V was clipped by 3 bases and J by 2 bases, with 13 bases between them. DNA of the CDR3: TGTGCCAGCAGTGATCTGGTCAGGGCGCAAGAGACCCAGTACTTC. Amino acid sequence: CASSDLVRAQETQYF.

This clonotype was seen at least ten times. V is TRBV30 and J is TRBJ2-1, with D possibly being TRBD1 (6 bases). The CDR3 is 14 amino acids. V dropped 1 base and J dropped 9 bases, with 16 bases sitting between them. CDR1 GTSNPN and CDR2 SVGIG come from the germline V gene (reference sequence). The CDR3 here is CAWSGRGRLFEQFF. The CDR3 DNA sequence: TGTGCCTGGAGTGGCAGGGGACGGCTATTTGAGCAGTTCTTC.

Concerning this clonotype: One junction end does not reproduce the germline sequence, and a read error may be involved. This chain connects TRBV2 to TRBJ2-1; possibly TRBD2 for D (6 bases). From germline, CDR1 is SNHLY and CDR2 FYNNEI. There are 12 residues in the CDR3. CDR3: CASRREGGKMLF. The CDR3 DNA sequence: TGTGCCAGCAGACGCGAAGGAGGGAAAATGCTCTTC.

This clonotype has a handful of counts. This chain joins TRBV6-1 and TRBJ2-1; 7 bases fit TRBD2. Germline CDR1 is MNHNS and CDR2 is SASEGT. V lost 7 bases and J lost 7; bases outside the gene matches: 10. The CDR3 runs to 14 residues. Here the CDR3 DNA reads TGTGCCAGCACCGCAGCGGGGTTGGGGAATGAGCAGTTCTTC. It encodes CASTAAGLGNEQFF.

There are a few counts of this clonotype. The CDR3 region is CASREQGGGTEAFF. As DNA, the CDR3 is TGTGCCAGCAGAGAGCAGGGAGGAGGCACTGAAGCTTTCTTT. The chain is built from TRBV14 and TRBJ1-1, with a weak D call TRBD1 (5 bases). V dropped 6 bases and J dropped 4 bases, with 15 bases sitting between them. CDR3 size: 14 residues. Germline V lookup: CDR1 SGHDN, CDR2 FVKESK.

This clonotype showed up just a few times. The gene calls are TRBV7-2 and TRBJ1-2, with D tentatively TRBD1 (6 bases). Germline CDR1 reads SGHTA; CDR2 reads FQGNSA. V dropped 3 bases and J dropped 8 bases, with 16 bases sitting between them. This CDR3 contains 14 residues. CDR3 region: CASSFASQGGGYTF. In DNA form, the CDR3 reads TGTGCCAGCAGCTTTGCGTCACAGGGCGGCGGCTACACCTTC.

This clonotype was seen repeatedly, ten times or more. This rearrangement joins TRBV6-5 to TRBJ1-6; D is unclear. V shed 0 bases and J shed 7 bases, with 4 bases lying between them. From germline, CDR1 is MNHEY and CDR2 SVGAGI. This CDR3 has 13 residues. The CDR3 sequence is CASSYSTNSPLHF. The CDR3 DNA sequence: TGTGCCAGCAGTTACTCGACGAATTCACCCCTCCACTTT.

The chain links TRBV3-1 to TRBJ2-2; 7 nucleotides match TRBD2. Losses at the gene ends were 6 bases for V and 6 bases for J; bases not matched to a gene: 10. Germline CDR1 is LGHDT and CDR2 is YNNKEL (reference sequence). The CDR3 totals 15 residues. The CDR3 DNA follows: TGTGCCAGCAGATTTCGGGGGGACCAAGCCGGGGAGCTGTTTTTT. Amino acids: CASRFRGDQAGELFF.

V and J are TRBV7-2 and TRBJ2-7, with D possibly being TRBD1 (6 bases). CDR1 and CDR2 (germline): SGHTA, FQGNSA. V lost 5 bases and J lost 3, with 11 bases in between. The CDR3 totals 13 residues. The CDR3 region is CASSTGTSYEQYF. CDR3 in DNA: TGTGCCAGCAGCACCGGGACAAGCTACGAGCAGTACTTC.

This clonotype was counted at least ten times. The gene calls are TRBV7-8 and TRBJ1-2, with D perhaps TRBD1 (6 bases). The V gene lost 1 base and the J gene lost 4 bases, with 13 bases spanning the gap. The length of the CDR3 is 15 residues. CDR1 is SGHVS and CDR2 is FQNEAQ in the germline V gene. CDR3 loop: CASSLDSGVAYGYTF. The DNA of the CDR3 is TGTGCCAGCAGCTTAGACTCAGGGGTGGCCTATGGCTACACCTTC. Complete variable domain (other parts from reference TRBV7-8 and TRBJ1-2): GAGVSQSPRYKVAKRGQDVALRCDPISGHVSLFWYQQALGQGPEFLTYFQNEAQLDKSGLPSDRFFAERPEGSVSTLKIQRTQQEDSAVYLCASSLDSGVAYGYTFGSGTRLTVV.

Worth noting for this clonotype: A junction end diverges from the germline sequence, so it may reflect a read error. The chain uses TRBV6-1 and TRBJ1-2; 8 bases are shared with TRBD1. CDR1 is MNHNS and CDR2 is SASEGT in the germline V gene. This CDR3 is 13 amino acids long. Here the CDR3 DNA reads TGTGCCAGCAGGACGACAGGGGCCTATGGCTACCCCTTC. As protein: CASRTTGAYGYPF.

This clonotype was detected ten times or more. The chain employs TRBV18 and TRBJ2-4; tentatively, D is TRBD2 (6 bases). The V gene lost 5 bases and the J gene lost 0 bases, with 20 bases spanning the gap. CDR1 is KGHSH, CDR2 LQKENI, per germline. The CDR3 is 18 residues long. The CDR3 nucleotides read TGTGCCAGCTCAAGGGAGGACGGATTCCTACTAGCCAAAAACATTCAGTACTTC. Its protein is CASSREDGFLLAKNIQYF.

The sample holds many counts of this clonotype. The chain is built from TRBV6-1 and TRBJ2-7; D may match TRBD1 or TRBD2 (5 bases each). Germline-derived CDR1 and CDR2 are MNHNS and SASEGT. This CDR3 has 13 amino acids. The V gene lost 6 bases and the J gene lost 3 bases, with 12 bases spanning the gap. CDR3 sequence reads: CASSQGGFYEQYF. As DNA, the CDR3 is TGTGCCAGCAGCCAGGGCGGGTTCTACGAGCAGTACTTC.

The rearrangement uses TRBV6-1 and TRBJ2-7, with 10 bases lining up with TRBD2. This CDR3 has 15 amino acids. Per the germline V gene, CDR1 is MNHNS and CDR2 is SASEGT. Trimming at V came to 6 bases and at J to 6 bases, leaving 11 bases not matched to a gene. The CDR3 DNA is TGTGCCAGCAGACCAACTAGCGGGATCCCCTCCGAGCAGTACTTC. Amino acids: CASRPTSGIPSEQYF.

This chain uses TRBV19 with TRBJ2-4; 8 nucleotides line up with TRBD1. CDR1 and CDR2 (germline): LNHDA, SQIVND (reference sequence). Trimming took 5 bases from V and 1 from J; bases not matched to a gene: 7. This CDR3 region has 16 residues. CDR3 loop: CASSSWTGLAKNIQYF. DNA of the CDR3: TGTGCCAGTAGTTCGTGGACAGGGTTGGCCAAAAACATTCAGTACTTC.